This T cell receptor (beta chain) emerged from a study of CD8 T cells in ankylosing spondylitis. Study findings and constraints: Some motif variants were previously reported in reactive arthritis synovial fluid and blood. Reportedly, disease-linked clones are significantly enriched in ankylosing spondylitis patients' matched synovial fluid. Peripheral blood samples showed relatively rare disease-linked clones, and these clones were CD8+. It appeared that ankylosing spondylitis blood was characterized by a TCR beta motif of about 8 highly homologous variants.

Generation of TCR beta libraries employed quantitative 5'-RACE incorporating molecular barcodes. MiXCR, run by TCRdb on the 5' RACE reads, gives a single entry per CDR3 protein. The sample carries approximately 540,000 distinct CDR3 sequences, roughly 13% recorded once. This clonotype was seen a handful of times. Its antigen is unidentified. The germline gives CDR1 SGHRS, CDR2 YFSETQ. The CDR3 loop spans 14 amino acids. Trimming took 4 bases from V and 8 from J; bases not matched to a gene: 10. Sequencing was performed on blood, either unsorted or a sorted T cell fraction (not recorded which). The rearrangement uses TRBV5-1 and TRBJ2-3, with 7 bases that match TRBD2. The receptor's source is a male donor with ankylosing spondylitis. CDR3 in DNA: TGCGCCAGCAGCCCCCAGGGCGGGAGTGGTACGCAGTATTTT. Its translation: CASSPQGGSGTQYF.